The sequence of this T cell receptor beta chain was determined in a study of blood T cell repertoires in COVID-19 (dated by TCRdb to the early 2020s). Regarding the complete study: Samples covering the acute and convalescent phases of COVID-19 were provided by collaborators in the United States, Italy and Spain. The repertoires were made available in a free public database intended to serve as a resource for research on the immune response to SARS-CoV-2. The samples were drawn from two sources: the first 160 participants of the ongoing ImmuneRACE study, and 950 to 1,500 subjects contributed by 6 global collaborators. HLA class I and class II types, where available, came from metadata supplied by the sample provider rather than from assay-based typing. A de-identified subject ID, COVID-19 status, age in years and sex were almost always included in the sample metadata. Subjects who had been exposed to COVID-19, were actively infected with it, or had recovered from it provided the deeply sampled blood TCRbeta repertoires that made up the dataset. The material from the prospective study consisted of cDNA or gDNA derived from T cells, B-cell-depleted T cells, or PBMCs. Results the study describes overall, beyond this receptor: The quantity of clinical and demographic metadata differed by source and by participant and was supplied without curation.

Trimming at the junction amounts to 4 bases on V and 5 bases on J, and the germline ends lie 20 bases apart. CDR1 and CDR2 were assigned from the germline V gene as MGHRA and YSYEKL. The CDR3 covers 16 residues, taking in both the cysteine and the phenylalanine. Only the CDR3 portion is preserved as DNA: 48 bases, with reading frame beginning at the first base. Notes on this clone: Its antigen is unknown. Base-call qualities are not available, and no considerably larger clone is one nucleotide away.

TCRbeta CDR3 regions were amplified from genomic DNA by means of the immunoSEQ Assay, a bias-controlled multiplex PCR. In the original analysis: Within the assay, amplification of reference gene primers was used to estimate how many nucleated cells each sample contained. To quantify the absolute abundance of each unique TCRbeta CDR3 rearrangement, sequence reads were collapsed and filtered. For each sample, productive Simpson clonality was calculated by taking the square root of Simpson's diversity index across productive rearrangements. TCRdb took this table from immuneACCESS and kept in-frame rearrangements with V and J called. Such tables lack part of the clones; where checked against another copy, unresolved V genes explain under half of the gap, and the rest is unexplained. V, J and clone size are taken as reported in that table, and D and trimming were inferred from the DNA itself. The sample table holds hundreds of thousands of clones, of which around 85% were seen once. The ten largest clones capture roughly 5.3% of the sample.

Whole blood was collected in K2EDTA tubes by collaborating institutions according to the institutions' own protocols. For TCRbeta analysis, collaborators shipped samples in one of three forms: frozen whole blood, isolated PBMCs, or DNA extracted from either of those sample types. This sequence was found in a man in his fifties with active or convalescent COVID-19. The specimen sequenced was peripheral blood. Recombination linked TRBV4-1 to TRBJ1-2, with TRBD1 perhaps the D gene, on 5 matching bases. The CDR3 sequence is CASSPPGQGRVYGYTF. The nucleotide sequence reads as follows: TGCGCCAGCAGCCCCCCCGGGCAGGGTAGAGTATATGGCTACACCTTC.